Listed below are T cell receptor beta chains from one sample, sequenced in a study of post-analysis software for immune sequencing data. A single record per CDR3 protein comes from TCRdb applying MiXCR to the PCR reads. The sample contains roughly 570,000 distinct CDR3 sequences, around a third of which appear only once. Sample: blood. These receptors all come from a girl under 18 with multiple sclerosis. CDR3s include the opening cysteine and the closing phenylalanine or tryptophan. The D gene is left open where the match is weak. Size tells how often a clone was seen (once, few, many) or the class of an expanded clone, and some rows leave it out.

d_call,v_call,j_call,clone_size,cdr3_nt,cdr3_aa
-,TRBV7-3,TRBJ2-1,-,TGTGCCAGCAGCCTGGGACCAACTACATACAATGAGCAGTTCTTC,CASSLGPTTYNEQFF
-,TRBV6-5,TRBJ2-3,-,TGTGCCAGCAGTTACTCCAACAGGGATACGCAGTATTTT,CASSYSNRDTQYF
-,TRBV5-4,TRBJ2-1,few,TGTGCCAGCAGCGTGACCTCCTACAATGAGCAGTTCTTC,CASSVTSYNEQFF
TRBD2,TRBV20-1,TRBJ2-7,-,TGCAGTGCTAGAGATCTACGGGGGGTTCAATACGAGCAGTACTTC,CSARDLRGVQYEQYF
TRBD1,TRBV12-3/TRBV12-4,TRBJ2-1,few,TGTGCCAGCAGTCCGGGACAGGGTGTATGGGAGCAGTTCTTC,CASSPGQGVWEQFF
TRBD1,TRBV7-8,TRBJ1-1,many,TGTGCCAGCAGCTTGACAGGGGGCACTGAAGCTTTCTTT,CASSLTGGTEAFF
-,TRBV27,TRBJ2-1,-,TGTGCCAGCCAAAAGACAGGGAGGAGCTACAATGAGCAGTTCTTC,CASQKTGRSYNEQFF
-,TRBV4-1,TRBJ2-1,few,TGCGCCAGCAGCCAAGGCATGGGGTTCTCCTACAATGAGCAGTTCTTC,CASSQGMGFSYNEQFF
-,TRBV4-1,TRBJ2-7,-,TGCGCCAGCAGCTCAGGGGTTACCAGCTCCTACGAGCAGTACTTC,CASSSGVTSSYEQYF
-,TRBV5-4,TRBJ2-3,few,TGTGCCAGCAGCATCGATAGTGGCACAGATACGCAGTATTTT,CASSIDSGTDTQYF
-,TRBV2,TRBJ2-7,-,TGTGCCAGCAGTGAATCCGGGGCCCAGTACTTC,CASSESGAQYF
TRBD2,TRBV19,TRBJ2-3,once,TGTGCCAGCCGAGCGGGAGGCCAAGATACGCAGTATTTT,CASRAGGQDTQYF